The clone carrying this T cell receptor beta chain has ten or more counts. These data belong to a study of early T cells in non-severe SARS-CoV-2 infection. Study as a whole: The chains were unpaired, and the sequenced material was bulk RNA from unsorted whole blood.

This CDR3 comprises 14 residues. Germline V gene sequence: CDR1 SGHTA, CDR2 FQGNSA. Between the trimmed V and J ends, which lost 5 bases and 5 bases, there was a span of 15 bases. TCRdb redid the calling of the 5' RACE reads with MiXCR, one entry per CDR3 protein. The sample has roughly 31,000 distinct CDR3 sequences, under 10% seen once. Sequencing was done on a sample of whole blood. The V and J genes are TRBV7-2 and TRBJ2-5; D may be TRBD2 (6 bases). The receptor was isolated from an adult who was a healthcare worker with PCR-confirmed SARS-CoV-2 infection or an uninfected control (not recorded which). CDR3 region: CASSHGGGEETQYF. CDR3 DNA: TGTGCCAGCAGCCACGGGGGAGGTGAGGAGACCCAGTACTTC.